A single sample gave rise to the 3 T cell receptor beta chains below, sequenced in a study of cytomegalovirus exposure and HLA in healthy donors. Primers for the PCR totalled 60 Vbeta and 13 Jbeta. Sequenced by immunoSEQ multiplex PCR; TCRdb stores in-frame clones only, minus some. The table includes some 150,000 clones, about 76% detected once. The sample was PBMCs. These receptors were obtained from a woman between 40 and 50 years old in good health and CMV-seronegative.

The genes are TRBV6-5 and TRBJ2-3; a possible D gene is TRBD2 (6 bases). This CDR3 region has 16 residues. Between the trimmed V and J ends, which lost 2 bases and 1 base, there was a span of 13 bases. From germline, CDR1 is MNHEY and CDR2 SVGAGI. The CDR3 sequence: CASSYPSGTGTDTQYF. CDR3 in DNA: TGTGCCAGCAGTTACCCGTCCGGGACTGGCACAGATACGCAGTATTTT.

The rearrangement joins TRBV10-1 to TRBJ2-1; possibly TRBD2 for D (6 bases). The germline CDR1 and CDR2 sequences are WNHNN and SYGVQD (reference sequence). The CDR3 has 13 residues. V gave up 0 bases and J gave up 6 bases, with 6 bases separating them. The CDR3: CASSESGSNEQFF. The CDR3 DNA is TGCGCCAGCAGTGAGTCCGGGAGCAATGAGCAGTTCTTC.

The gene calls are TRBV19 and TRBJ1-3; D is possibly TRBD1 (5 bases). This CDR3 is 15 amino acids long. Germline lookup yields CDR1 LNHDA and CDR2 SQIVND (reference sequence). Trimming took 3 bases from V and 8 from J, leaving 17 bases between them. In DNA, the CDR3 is TGTGCCAGTAGTATCTGGCAGGGCCTGAAGCACACCATATATTTT. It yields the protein CASSIWQGLKHTIYF.